This TCR beta chain was captured by sequencing in a study of T cells in Graves' hyperthyroidism and ophthalmopathy. Amplified regions were TCR beta CDR3 sequences from RNA transcripts. First-round RT-PCR with HTBI primers amplified the TCR CDR3 region. TCRdb re-derived calls from the multiplex PCR reads in MiXCR, one entry per CDR3 protein. The repertoire holds around 420,000 distinct CDR3 sequences, with roughly 13% as singletons. This clonotype was obtained from a woman aged 18-29 years with Graves' hyperthyroidism. The sequenced material came from blood.

DNA of the CDR3: TGTGCCATCAGTGAAGACAGACCCTCCGAGCAGTACTTC. This gives the protein CAISEDRPSEQYF. The chain has TRBV10-3 and TRBJ2-7; a possible D gene is TRBD1 (5 bases). V lost 3 bases to trimming and J lost 6 bases, with 12 bases between them. CDR1 is ENHRY, CDR2 SYGVKD, per germline. The CDR3 is 13 amino acids.